This record looks at one TCR beta chain sequence and its context. The antigen it recognizes is unknown. No much larger clone is present one base from it, and per-base qualities are unavailable. The same CDR3 can be traced to other DNA sequences in this sample. This entry belongs to a study of shared clonotypes between healthy human individuals (dated by TCRdb to the early 2020s). At the level of the whole study: The cohort included three men and two women between 18 and 49 years of age. To estimate repertoire size and how much clonotypes are shared between individuals, the study performed deep sequencing of blood TCR repertoires from about 5 healthy adults. Leukapheresis yielded between about 0.8 and 8.9 billion PBMCs per donor. For each donor, three plates each were used for CD4 naive and CD4 memory, two plates were used for CD8 naive, and one plate was used for CD8 memory. Libraries were prepared and TCR repertoires were sequenced by different laboratories using diverse techniques, in order to increase sequencing depth and limit assay-specific biases. On the study overall, not on this receptor specifically: The genetic and exposure-history diversity represented was limited by the small number of donors. Even with the large sequencing depth, rarefaction of the sorted-subset datasets indicated that sequencing was incomplete. Only blood was sampled, and tissue TCR repertoires likely differ from those in blood. Compared with non-shared clonotypes, clonotypes shared by all four sorted-subset donors had higher generation probabilities. Naive subsets generally had larger estimated clonotype richness than memory subsets. Based on pairwise subsampling, the degree of clonotype sharing among donors was expected to be affected by sequencing depth. When several donors were compared, the shared fraction of clonotypes was about 5% for naive CD4, about 4% for naive CD8, more than 2% for memory CD4, and about 0.36% for memory CD8.

The donors were healthy, HIV-negative adults who had no recently reported acute infections or vaccinations. All donors were Caucasian adults living in Nashville, Tennessee, USA. CD4+ T cells were enriched through magnetic negative selection, after which naive cells were positively selected on CD45RA and the remaining negative fraction served as the memory subset. After blood collection by leukapheresis, PBMCs were isolated using Ficoll-Histopaque density gradient centrifugation and then cryopreserved in the vapor phase of liquid nitrogen. Purity and quantity of every magnetically sorted T cell population were checked by analytical flow cytometry. Each sorted fraction had its genomic DNA isolated and then quantified by UV absorbance on a Nanodrop 2000c. The germline V gene (reference sequence) specifies DFQATT as CDR1 and SNEGSKA as CDR2. For this chain, trimming is 6 bases at the V end and 2 bases at the J end, and the number of junction bases without a gene match is 0. Counted from cysteine to phenylalanine, this CDR3 has 11 amino acids. CDR3 DNA only is kept here, 33 bases in frame from base 1.

Using the deep immunoSEQ assay, TCR CDR3 regions were amplified from genomic DNA by multiplex PCR. Extracted genomic DNA from each cell subset was spread evenly across all wells of several immunoSEQ 96-well plates, with each plate serving as a replicate. Each replicate PCR for sorted subsets received about 210 ng genomic DNA, equal to about 30,000 T cell genomes. Purified libraries were quantified with a Qubit 3.0 fluorometer, sized on a Bioanalyzer 2100, and re-quantified with the KAPA Library Quantification kit. Every immunoSEQ 96-well plate was sequenced on a separate single-read 150-cycle Illumina NextSeq 550 flow cell. Per the source publication's procedure: Because only junctional sequences without quality scores were contained in the immunoSEQ output, filtering matching that applied to full-length reads could not be performed. To assign V/J genes and CDR3, sequences were annotated against IMGT germline references using PyIR, a Python wrapper for IgBLAST v1.9. Reads with weak V/J assignments (E-value above 1e-6), missing CDR3, stop codons, out-of-frame junctions, or ambiguous translated residues were removed. V3J clonotypes were defined as sequences sharing an identical inferred V gene, J gene, and CDR3 amino acid sequence. Percentage overlap between repertoires was calculated by dividing the number of shared unique clonotypes by the size of the smaller repertoire. Richness of each repertoire was evaluated using RTK rarefaction, the Chao1 estimator, and Recon v2.1 estimates of unobserved clonotypes. Generation probabilities for all TCRbeta clonotypes obtained by the gDNA method from a few donors were computed using OLGA. The source is immuneACCESS, and TCRdb retained only in-frame sequences with V and J called. Part of the clones is not carried over; for the studies checked, unresolved V genes explain less than half of this, and the remainder is unexplained. Clone size and V and J calls were adopted from that table, with D and trimming inferred from the DNA. The sample records under 750,000 clones, approximately 77% of which are singletons. The ten largest clonotypes hold 1.8% of the sample.

This TCR was recovered from a woman aged 30 to 39 in good health. The sample consisted of memory CD4+ T cells sorted from blood. Sample cell subset or site, as interpreted from the label and publication: CD45RA-negative fraction. The sequence links TRBV20-1 to TRBJ2-5; 7 central nucleotides agree with TRBD2. Read as DNA, the sequence is TGCAGTGCAGCGGGACAAGAGACCCAGTACTTC. It translates as CSAAGQETQYF.